The present entry profiles one TCR beta chain with its context. Its antigen is undetermined. This entry comes from a study of T cell responses to AZD1222 COVID-19 vaccine. The CDR3 contains 13 residues. Trimming pared 3 bases from V and 0 bases from J, leaving 3 bases between. Germline V lookup: CDR1 SGHNT, CDR2 YYREEE (reference sequence). Study-wide points: At baseline, just six or seven AZD1222 recipients tested seropositive. It should be noted that donors were predominantly white British and more often female, and clonal diversity was possibly underestimated. The study sampled repertoires only after the peak T cell response.

Repertoires were generated with immunoSEQ multiplex PCR, while TCRdb's copy carries only in-frame clones and drops some. Of more than 90,000 clones listed, around 87% are singletons. This specimen was peripheral blood, taken 28 days after the second AZD1222 dose. This sequence was found in an adult who received the AZD1222 COVID-19 vaccine. The rearrangement uses TRBV5-4 and TRBJ1-4; no clear D gene. Here the CDR3 DNA reads TGTGCCAGCAGCTCTACAACTAATGAAAAACTGTTTTTT. As protein: CASSSTTNEKLFF. Drawing the rest from reference TRBV5-4 and TRBJ1-4, the complete variable domain is ETGVTQSPTHLIKTRGQQVTLRCSSQSGHNTVSWYQQALGQGPQFIFQYYREEENGRGNFPPRFSGLQFPNYSSELNVNALELDDSALYLCASSSTTNEKLFFGSGTQLSVL.